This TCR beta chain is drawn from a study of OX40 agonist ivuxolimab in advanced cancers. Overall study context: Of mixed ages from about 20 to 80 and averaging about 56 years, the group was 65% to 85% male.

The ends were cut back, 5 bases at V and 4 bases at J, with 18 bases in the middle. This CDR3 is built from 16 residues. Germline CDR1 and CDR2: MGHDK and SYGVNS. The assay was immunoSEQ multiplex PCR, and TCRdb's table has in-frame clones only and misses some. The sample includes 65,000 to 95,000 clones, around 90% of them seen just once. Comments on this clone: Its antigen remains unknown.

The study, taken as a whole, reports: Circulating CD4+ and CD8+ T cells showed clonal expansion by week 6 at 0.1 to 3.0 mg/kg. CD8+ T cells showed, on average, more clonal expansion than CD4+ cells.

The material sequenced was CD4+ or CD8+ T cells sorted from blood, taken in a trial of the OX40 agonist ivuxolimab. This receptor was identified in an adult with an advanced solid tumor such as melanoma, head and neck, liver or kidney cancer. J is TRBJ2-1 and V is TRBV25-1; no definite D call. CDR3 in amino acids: CASSLTQGHEYNEQFF. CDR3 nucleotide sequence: TGTGCCAGCAGTCTGACACAAGGTCATGAATACAATGAGCAGTTCTTC.